This T cell receptor beta chain emerged from a study of control samples from healthy donors and cancer patients (TCRdb year 2020). The library came from the immunoSEQ multiplex PCR assay. TCRdb retrieved this table from immuneACCESS and kept in-frame rearrangements only. Not all clones are present; in checked studies, unresolved V genes account for under half, and no reason is known for the remainder. This sample gives 150,000 to 200,000 clones in total; 90% to 95% of them show up just once. More than 1.1% of the sample comes from the top ten. Concerning this clone: Its antigen remains undetermined. The sample holds no much larger clone one base away, and base qualities are not on file.

From a lookup of the germline V gene (reference sequence), CDR1 and CDR2 are LGHDT and YNNKEL. A distance of 12 bases separates the germline ends of V and J, which lose 1 base and 5 bases respectively. The CDR3 has 14 amino acids, counting the end cysteine and phenylalanine. Solely the CDR3 DNA is kept, with 42 bases framed from the first base. The sequenced sample was blood. This sequence uses TRBV3-1 (or the pseudogene TRBV3-2) and TRBJ2-7, with TRBD2 tentatively as D gene (6 bases match). The source is a man between 18 and 29 years old in good health. The CDR3 region reads CASSQVLGGDEQYF. The DNA reads as follows: TGTGCCAGCAGCCAAGTATTAGGAGGGGACGAGCAGTACTTC.